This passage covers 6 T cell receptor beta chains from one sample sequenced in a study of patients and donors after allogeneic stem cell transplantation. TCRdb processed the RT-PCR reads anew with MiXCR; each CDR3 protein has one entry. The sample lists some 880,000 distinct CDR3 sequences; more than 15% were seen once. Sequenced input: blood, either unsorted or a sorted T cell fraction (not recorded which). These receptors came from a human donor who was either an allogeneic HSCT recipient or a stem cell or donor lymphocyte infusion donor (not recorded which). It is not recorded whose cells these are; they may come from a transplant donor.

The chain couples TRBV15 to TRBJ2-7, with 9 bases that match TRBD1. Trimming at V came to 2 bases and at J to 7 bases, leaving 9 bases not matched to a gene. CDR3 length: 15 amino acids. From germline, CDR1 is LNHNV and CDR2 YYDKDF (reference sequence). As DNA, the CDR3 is TGTGCCACCAGCAGATCCGGGACAGGGACAGGAGAGCAGTACTTC. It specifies CATSRSGTGTGEQYF.

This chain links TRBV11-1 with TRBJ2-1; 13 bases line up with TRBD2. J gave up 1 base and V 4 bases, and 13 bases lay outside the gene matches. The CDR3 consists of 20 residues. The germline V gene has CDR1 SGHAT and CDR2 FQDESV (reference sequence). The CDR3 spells CASSSSLLAGGPLSYNEQFF. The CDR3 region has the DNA TGTGCCAGCAGCTCTTCCCTACTAGCGGGGGGGCCTTTGTCCTACAATGAGCAGTTCTTC.

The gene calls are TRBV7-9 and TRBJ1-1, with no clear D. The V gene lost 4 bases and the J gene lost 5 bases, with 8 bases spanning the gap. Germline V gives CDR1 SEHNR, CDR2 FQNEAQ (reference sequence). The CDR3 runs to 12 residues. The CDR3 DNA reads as TGTGCCAGCAGCTCCCAGGAAACTGAAGCTTTCTTT. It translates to CASSSQETEAFF.

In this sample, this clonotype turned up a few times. The CDR3 loop is CASRVRSNQPQHF. CDR3 coding DNA: TGTGCCAGCAGAGTAAGGAGCAATCAGCCCCAGCATTTT. The V call is TRBV2, the J call TRBJ1-5, with D uncertain. The V end lost 6 bases, the J end lost 1 base, and 7 bases lay between the germline ends. The CDR3 is made up of 13 amino acids. The V gene's germline CDR1 is SNHLY and CDR2 FYNNEI.

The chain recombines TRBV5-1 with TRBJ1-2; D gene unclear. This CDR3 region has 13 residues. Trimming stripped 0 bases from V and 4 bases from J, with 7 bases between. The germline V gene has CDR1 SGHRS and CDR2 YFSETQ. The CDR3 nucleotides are TGCGCCAGCAGCTTGGCTATGGCCTATGGCTACACCTTC. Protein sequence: CASSLAMAYGYTF.

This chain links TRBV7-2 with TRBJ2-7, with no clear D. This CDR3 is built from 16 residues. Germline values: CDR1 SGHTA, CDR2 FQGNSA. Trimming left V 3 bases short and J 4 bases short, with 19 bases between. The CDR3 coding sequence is TGTGCCAGCAGCTTCCCGCCCGGCGGTACCGCGTACGAGCAGTACTTC. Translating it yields CASSFPPGGTAYEQYF.